This T cell receptor (beta chain) was observed in a study of neurological immune-mediated disorders. Study-level findings and limits: None of the CDR3 amino acid sequences in expanded clones turned up in more than one subject, which points to private repertoires in all groups. The greatest degree of TCR clonal expansion was observed in HTLV-1-associated myelopathy, with the lowest in multiple sclerosis, below that of healthy controls. With the multiple sclerosis repertoire cluster, neither clinical nor MRI features showed any association.

This clonotype was seen ten or more times. Its antigen is still unknown. Compared with germline, one end of the junction differs, possibly owing to a read error. The length of the CDR3 is 16 residues. Per the germline V gene, CDR1 is SGHDT and CDR2 is YYEEEE. 5'RACE with 10-nucleotide random UMIs produced the cDNA. TCRdb redid the calling of the 5' RACE reads with MiXCR, one entry per CDR3 protein. This sample has about 70,000 distinct CDR3 sequences, with roughly 4.9% found just once. The receptor was isolated from a human donor with multiple sclerosis. The donor label of this sample is uncertain. The chain carries TRBV5-6 and TRBJ1-2; possibly TRBD1 for D (5 bases). Sequenced sample: PBMCs. The CDR3 sequence is CASSLGPPTANYGYTF. The DNA for the CDR3 is TGTGCCAGCAGTTTGGGGCCCCCGACAGCTAACTATGGCTACACCTTC.